One sample yielded the 23 T cell receptor beta chains listed below, sequenced in a study of CD8 T cells in ankylosing spondylitis. Study results and limitations: Ankylosing spondylitis blood seemed to carry a telltale TCR beta motif made of roughly eight highly homologous variants.

TCRdb redid the calling of the 5' RACE reads with MiXCR, one entry per CDR3 protein. Of some 220,000 distinct CDR3 sequences listed, 6% to 8% were seen once; the top ten hold around 14%. The antigens for these receptors are not known. Sequencing used blood, either unsorted or a sorted T cell fraction (not recorded which). All receptors come from a male donor with ankylosing spondylitis.

This clonotype was observed many times. The genes are TRBV5-5 and TRBJ2-4; 9 bases line up with TRBD1. Losses at the gene ends were 4 bases for V and 5 bases for J; bases not matched to a gene: 7. Germline CDR1 SGHKS, CDR2 YYEKEE (reference sequence). The CDR3 covers 15 residues. The CDR3: CASSIDRGNQNIQYF. The CDR3 coding sequence is TGTGCCAGCAGCATCGACAGGGGGAACCAAAACATTCAGTACTTC.

There are a few counts of this clonotype. The chain employs TRBV7-9 and TRBJ2-7, with D maybe TRBD1 (6 bases). The CDR3 totals 13 residues. V dropped 5 bases and J dropped 3 bases, with 11 bases sitting between them. CDR1 SEHNR and CDR2 FQNEAQ come from the germline V gene (reference sequence). The CDR3 DNA is TGTGCCAGCAGCGTGGACAGAAACTACGAGCAGTACTTC. It encodes CASSVDRNYEQYF.

This clonotype was counted at least ten times. The chain recombines TRBV6-1 with TRBJ2-7, with a possible D match to TRBD1 (5 bases). CDR1 is MNHNS, CDR2 SASEGT, per germline. The CDR3 runs to 13 residues. V was cut by 6 bases and J by 6 bases, with 15 bases left in between. CDR3 protein: CASRKGLGPEQYF. CDR3 DNA sequence: TGTGCCAGCAGGAAGGGGCTAGGGCCCGAGCAGTACTTC.

CDR3: CSVEGAGTEAFF. The CDR3 DNA is TGCAGCGTTGAAGGGGCAGGCACTGAAGCTTTCTTT. The chain has TRBV29-1 and TRBJ1-1; unclear D gene. The V gene's germline CDR1 is SQVTM and CDR2 ANQGSEA. The CDR3 runs 12 residues. V was pared by 1 base and J by 4 bases, with 7 bases between.

This clonotype was detected ten times or more. This chain uses TRBV28 with TRBJ2-3, with 8 bases identical to TRBD1. With V trimmed by 1 base and J by 6 bases, 6 bases remained unmatched. The CDR3 loop spans 15 amino acids. CDR1 and CDR2 from the germline V gene are MDHEN and SYDVKM. Written as DNA, the CDR3 is TGTGCCAGCAGTTTATTGGACAGGGCGTATGATACGCAGTATTTT. Translating it yields CASSLLDRAYDTQYF.

This clonotype was detected ten times or more. The chain couples TRBV3-1 to TRBJ2-7; D might be TRBD1 or TRBD2, each matching 5 bases. The CDR3 runs to 15 residues. Trimming took off 1 base at V and 2 bases at J, with 12 bases between the two ends. From germline, CDR1 is LGHDT and CDR2 YNNKEL (reference sequence). The CDR3 loop reads CASSQAGTTAYEQYF. The CDR3 nucleotides are TGTGCCAGCAGCCAAGCAGGGACCACCGCCTACGAGCAGTACTTC.

In its sample, this clonotype was seen many times. The chain employs TRBV6-1 and TRBJ1-5, with D tentatively TRBD1 (6 bases). This CDR3 contains 14 residues. Germline V gene lookup returns CDR1 MNHNS and CDR2 SASEGT. V was cut by 6 bases and J by 3 bases, with 12 bases left in between. The CDR3 loop reads CASSDRDINQPQHF. Here the CDR3 DNA reads TGTGCCAGCAGCGACCGGGACATCAATCAGCCCCAGCATTTT.

This clonotype was found many times. CDR3 loop: CASNQGKETQYF. For the CDR3, the DNA is TGTGCCAGCAATCAGGGGAAAGAGACCCAGTACTTC. The chain uses TRBV28 and TRBJ2-5; possibly TRBD1 for D (6 bases). The CDR3 runs 12 residues. V lost 7 bases and J lost 3, with 9 bases in between. Germline V lookup: CDR1 MDHEN, CDR2 SYDVKM.

The gene calls are TRBV27 and TRBJ2-5, with a possible D match to TRBD2 (5 bases). The ends were cut back, 1 base at V and 5 bases at J, with 11 bases in the middle. The CDR3 runs to 14 residues. Germline V gives CDR1 MNHEY, CDR2 SMNVEV (reference sequence). In DNA form, the CDR3 reads TGTGCCAGCAGTTTATTATGGGAGCGGGAGACCCAGTACTTC. Its translation is CASSLLWERETQYF.

J is TRBJ1-1 and V is TRBV9, with D possibly TRBD1 on 5 matching bases. V shed 3 bases and J shed 7 bases, with 13 bases lying between them. Per the germline V gene, CDR1 is SGDLS and CDR2 is YYNGEE. CDR3 length equals 13 residues. DNA of the CDR3: TGTGCCAGCAGCGCCCTCCTGGGGGGTGAAGCTTTCTTT. Its protein is CASSALLGGEAFF.

Many counts were recorded for this clonotype. J is TRBJ2-1 and V is TRBV20-1, with unresolved D. Trimming took 5 bases from V and 0 from J, leaving 14 bases between them. The CDR3 consists of 15 residues. Germline CDR1 DFQATT, CDR2 SNEGSKA (reference sequence). CDR3 nucleotide sequence: TGCAGTGCTCTCTTAAAGCAGAGCTCCTACAATGAGCAGTTCTTC. As protein: CSALLKQSSYNEQFF.

This clonotype was recorded at least ten times. The V and J genes are TRBV27 and TRBJ2-5; no clear D. CDR1 is MNHEY, CDR2 SMNVEV, per germline (reference sequence). Trimming cost V 0 bases and J 5 bases, with 13 bases left between them. CDR3 length: 15 amino acids. For the CDR3, the DNA is TGTGCCAGCAGTTTATCTTCGGCAGAAGGGGAGACCCAGTACTTC. Translating it yields CASSLSSAEGETQYF.

This clonotype was recorded many times. The rearrangement joins TRBV4-3 to TRBJ1-5, with D possibly TRBD1 on 5 matching bases. The V and J ends lost 4 bases and 6 bases respectively, with 19 bases between them. The CDR3 contains 16 residues. The germline V gene has CDR1 LGHNA and CDR2 YSLEER. In DNA form, the CDR3 reads TGCGCCAGCAGCCCGGGAAGGGGTCAGGAACGTCAGCCCCAGCATTTT. This encodes CASSPGRGQERQPQHF.

This clonotype was observed at least ten times. The chain joins TRBV5-1 to TRBJ2-7, with 10 positions matching TRBD2. Trimming at V came to 4 bases and at J to 3 bases, leaving 10 bases not matched to a gene. The CDR3 has 16 residues. CDR1 is SGHRS, CDR2 YFSETQ, per germline. The CDR3 is CASSPQLAGELYEQYF. The CDR3 DNA follows: TGCGCCAGCAGCCCACAGCTAGCGGGAGAACTCTACGAGCAGTACTTC.

This clonotype was picked up many times. The chain recombines TRBV7-2 with TRBJ1-3; no clear D. Trimming took 7 bases from V and 4 from J, leaving 11 bases between them. The germline CDR1 and CDR2 sequences are SGHTA and FQGNSA. The CDR3 extends over 13 amino acids. The DNA for the CDR3 is TGTGCCAGCACGCCAGCGAAAGGAAACACCATATATTTT. It translates to CASTPAKGNTIYF.

This clonotype was picked up many times. This chain uses TRBV10-3 with TRBJ2-2; D is possibly TRBD2 (6 bases). The CDR3 spans 13 residues. V was shortened by 4 bases and J by 5 bases, with 8 bases between the two germline ends. CDR1 ENHRY and CDR2 SYGVKD come from the germline V gene. CDR3 DNA: TGTGCCATCAGTGGCGGGGAGACCGGGGAGCTGTTTTTT. Residues: CAISGGETGELFF.

This clonotype was seen many times. V gene TRBV5-6 combines with J gene TRBJ2-1; TRBD2 matches 11 bases. Germline loops: CDR1 SGHDT, CDR2 YYEEEE. The V gene end was trimmed by 4 bases and the J gene end by 4 bases; junction bases not matched to a gene: 7. The CDR3 is 16 residues long. CDR3 amino acids: CASSVRLAGRYNEQFF. CDR3 nucleotide sequence: TGTGCCAGCAGCGTAAGACTAGCGGGGAGATACAATGAGCAGTTCTTC.

This clonotype has ten or more counts. The chain is built from TRBV20-1 and TRBJ2-5; D uncertain. V lost 0 bases and J 5 bases, leaving 13 bases between the germline ends. The CDR3 loop spans 14 amino acids. Germline V gives CDR1 DFQATT, CDR2 SNEGSKA (reference sequence). CDR3 nucleotides: TGCAGTGCTAGAGATCGGCTAGATTGGGAGACCCAGTACTTC. Amino acid sequence: CSARDRLDWETQYF.

This clonotype appeared once. The chain has TRBV20-1 and TRBJ2-3, with D perhaps matching TRBD1 or TRBD2 (5 bases each). Per germline, CDR1 DFQATT and CDR2 SNEGSKA (reference sequence). The V and J ends lost 3 bases and 6 bases respectively, with 13 bases between them. The CDR3 length is 13 residues. The CDR3 sequence: CSASEGRGDTQYF. The CDR3 bases are TGCAGTGCTAGTGAGGGGCGTGGGGATACGCAGTATTTT.

This clonotype was found many times. The chain uses TRBV4-1 and TRBJ1-2; 7 bases are a match to TRBD1. The CDR3 is made up of 14 amino acids. Germline values: CDR1 MGHRA, CDR2 YSYEKL. V shed 3 bases, J shed 2 bases, and the junction held 3 bases outside the gene matches. The CDR3: CASSQETGNYGYTF. The CDR3 DNA sequence: TGCGCCAGCAGCCAGGAGACAGGGAACTATGGCTACACCTTC.

This clonotype was picked up many times. The gene calls are TRBV15 and TRBJ1-3; D gene uncertain. The CDR3 contains 18 residues. Trimming removed 0 bases from V and 4 bases from J, with 19 bases in between. Germline CDR1 is LNHNV and CDR2 is YYDKDF (reference sequence). The CDR3 sequence is CATSREFFVEGTGNTIYF. The CDR3 DNA is TGTGCCACCAGCAGAGAATTTTTCGTGGAGGGCACGGGAAACACCATATATTTT.

This clonotype was found a few times. The chain uses TRBV27 and TRBJ2-3; 10 bases agree with TRBD2. Germline assignment: CDR1 MNHEY and CDR2 SMNVEV (reference sequence). V shed 6 bases, J shed 2 bases, and the junction held 8 bases outside the gene matches. This CDR3 is 16 amino acids long. The DNA of the CDR3 is TGTGCCAGCAGCCTCAAACTAGCGGGGTTCACAGATACGCAGTATTTT. It encodes CASSLKLAGFTDTQYF.

This clonotype was seen at least ten times. The chain recombines TRBV20-1 with TRBJ1-5, with no clear D. CDR1 is DFQATT and CDR2 is SNEGSKA in the germline V gene (reference sequence). This CDR3 is 15 amino acids long. V lost 5 bases and J lost 0, with 14 bases in between. The CDR3 region has the DNA TGCAGTGCTTTAGACCGTTTCGGTAGCAATCAGCCCCAGCATTTT. Its translation: CSALDRFGSNQPQHF.